The 9 T cell receptor beta chains below were found in one sample sequenced in a study of cytomegalovirus exposure and HLA in healthy donors. Amplification used 60 Vbeta primers and 13 Jbeta primers. Produced via immunoSEQ multiplex PCR; TCRdb's table is partial and in-frame only. The sample includes some 150,000 clones, 80% to 85% seen only once; the top ten take 1.2%. The specimen sequenced was PBMCs. The receptors shown here come from a female donor in good health and CMV-seronegative.

This chain uses TRBV28 with TRBJ1-5; 10 nucleotides line up with TRBD1. The CDR3 runs 15 residues. V trimming: 10 bases; J trimming: 4 bases; junction bases outside the gene matches: 10. Germline V gene sequence: CDR1 MDHEN, CDR2 SYDVKM. CDR3 sequence reads: CAISTGGAVNQPQHF. The CDR3 nucleotides are TGTGCCATCTCGACAGGGGGCGCGGTGAATCAGCCCCAGCATTTT.

J is TRBJ2-2 and V is TRBV19, with TRBD1 identical over 11 bases. CDR1 and CDR2 from the germline V gene are LNHDA and SQIVND (reference sequence). There are 16 residues in the CDR3. V gave up 5 bases and J gave up 6 bases; unmatched junction bases: 8. The CDR3 nucleotides read TGTGCCAGTAGTCAAGGACAGGGGGCAGGGTCCGGGGAGCTGTTTTTT. Protein sequence: CASSQGQGAGSGELFF. Filled out from reference TRBV19 and TRBJ2-2, the complete variable domain reads DGGITQSPKYLFRKEGQNVTLSCEQNLNHDAMYWYRQDPGQGLRLIYYSQIVNDFQKGDIAEGYSVSREKKESFPLTVTSAQKNPTAFYLCASSQGQGAGSGELFFGEGSRLTVL.

V usage is TRBV6-4 and J usage is TRBJ2-1; tentatively, D is TRBD2 (6 bases). The CDR3 runs to 13 residues. V shed 2 bases and J shed 10 bases, with 12 bases lying between them. CDR1 is MRHNA, CDR2 SNTAGT, per germline. CDR3 protein: CASSDPDYNEQFF. DNA of the CDR3: TGTGCCAGCAGTGACCCGGACTATAACGAGCAGTTCTTC.

The rearrangement joins TRBV6-4 to TRBJ2-3; D possibly corresponds to TRBD1 (5 bases). Germline values: CDR1 MRHNA, CDR2 SNTAGT. The CDR3 length is 14 residues. Deletions cut 4 bases from V and 2 bases from J, with 10 bases between. The CDR3 sequence: CASSGGRDTDTQYF. CDR3 bases: TGTGCCAGCAGTGGCGGCAGGGACACAGATACGCAGTATTTT.

This chain links TRBV27 with TRBJ2-7, with D perhaps TRBD2 (5 bases). The CDR3 extends over 12 amino acids. V dropped 5 bases and J dropped 3 bases, with 8 bases sitting between them. Germline V gene lookup returns CDR1 MNHEY and CDR2 SMNVEV (reference sequence). The CDR3 spells CASSLLGYEQYF. In DNA form, the CDR3 reads TGTGCCAGCAGTCTACTAGGCTACGAGCAGTACTTC.

This clone was found once. The CDR3 DNA sequence: TGTGCCAGCTCTAGGACTAGTGGGTACAATGAGCAGTTCTTC. Translation: CASSRTSGYNEQFF. This sequence joins TRBV2 and TRBJ2-1; TRBD2 matches at 7 bases. Germline V CDR1 and CDR2: SNHLY, FYNNEI. This CDR3 region has 14 residues. Trimming removed 8 bases from V and 4 bases from J; junction bases left unmatched: 8.

The chain joins TRBV4-1 to TRBJ2-7, with 13 bases matching TRBD2. The germline gives CDR1 MGHRA, CDR2 YSYEKL. With 2 bases clipped from V and 5 bases from J, the junction kept 3 bases outside the gene matches. The CDR3 sequence is 15 residues long. The CDR3 loop reads CASSQHGLAGDEQYF. Here the CDR3 DNA reads TGCGCCAGCAGCCAACACGGACTAGCGGGAGACGAGCAGTACTTC.

The rearrangement links TRBV29-1 to TRBJ1-1; D is unclear. This CDR3 has 15 residues. The ends were cut back, 3 bases at V and 0 bases at J, with 14 bases in the middle. Germline V gene lookup returns CDR1 SQVTM and CDR2 ANQGSEA. The CDR3 reads CSVDARQVMNTEAFF. The CDR3 DNA reads as TGCAGCGTTGACGCCCGACAAGTCATGAACACTGAAGCTTTCTTT.

The chain couples TRBV28 to TRBJ1-1, with D unclear. Germline loops: CDR1 MDHEN, CDR2 SYDVKM. Trimming stripped 3 bases from V and 1 base from J, with 6 bases between. This CDR3 contains 13 residues. The CDR3 region is CASSFGSNTEAFF. The CDR3 DNA follows: TGTGCCAGCAGTTTTGGCTCGAACACTGAAGCTTTCTTT. Filled out from reference TRBV28 and TRBJ1-1, the complete variable domain reads DVKVTQSSRYLVKRTGEKVFLECVQDMDHENMFWYRQDPGLGLRLIYFSYDVKMKEKGDIPEGYSVSREKKERFSLILESASTNQTSMYLCASSFGSNTEAFFGQGTRLTVV.